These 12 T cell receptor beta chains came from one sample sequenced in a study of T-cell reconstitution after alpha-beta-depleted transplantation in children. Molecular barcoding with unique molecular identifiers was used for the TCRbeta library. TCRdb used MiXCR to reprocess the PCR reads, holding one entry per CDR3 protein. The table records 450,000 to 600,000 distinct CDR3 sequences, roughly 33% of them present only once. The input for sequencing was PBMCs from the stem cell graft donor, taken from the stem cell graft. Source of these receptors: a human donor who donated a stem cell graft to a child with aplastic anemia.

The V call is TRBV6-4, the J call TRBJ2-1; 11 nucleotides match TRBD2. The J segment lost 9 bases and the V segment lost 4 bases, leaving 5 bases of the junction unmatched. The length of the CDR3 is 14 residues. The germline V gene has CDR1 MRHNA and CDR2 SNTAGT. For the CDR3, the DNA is TGTGCCAGCAGTGTGTCTAGCGGGAGGCTTGAGCAGTTCTTC. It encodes CASSVSSGRLEQFF.

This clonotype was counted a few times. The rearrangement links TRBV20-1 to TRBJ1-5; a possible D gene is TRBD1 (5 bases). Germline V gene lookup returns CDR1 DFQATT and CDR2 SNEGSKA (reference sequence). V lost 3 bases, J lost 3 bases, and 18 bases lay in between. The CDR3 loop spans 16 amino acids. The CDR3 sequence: CSAREPRTGYNQPQHF. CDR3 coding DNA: TGCAGTGCTAGGGAGCCTCGAACAGGCTACAATCAGCCCCAGCATTTT.

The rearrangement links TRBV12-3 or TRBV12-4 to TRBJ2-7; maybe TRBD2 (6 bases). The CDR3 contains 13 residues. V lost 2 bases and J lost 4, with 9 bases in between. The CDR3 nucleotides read TGTGCCAGCAGTTTACTGGAGGGTTACGAGCAGTACGTC. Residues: CASSLLEGYEQYV.

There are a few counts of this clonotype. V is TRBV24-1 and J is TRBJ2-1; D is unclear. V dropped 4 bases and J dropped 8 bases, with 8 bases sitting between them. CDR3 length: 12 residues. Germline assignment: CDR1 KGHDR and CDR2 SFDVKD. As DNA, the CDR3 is TGTGCCACCAGTGACCGGACGGATGAGCAGTTCTTC. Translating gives CATSDRTDEQFF.

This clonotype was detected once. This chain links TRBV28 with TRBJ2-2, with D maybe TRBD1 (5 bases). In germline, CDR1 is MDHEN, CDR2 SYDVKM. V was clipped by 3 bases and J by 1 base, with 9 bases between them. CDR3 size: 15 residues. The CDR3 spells CASSLAGMNTGELFF. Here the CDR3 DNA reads TGTGCCAGCAGTTTGGCAGGGATGAACACCGGGGAGCTGTTTTTT.

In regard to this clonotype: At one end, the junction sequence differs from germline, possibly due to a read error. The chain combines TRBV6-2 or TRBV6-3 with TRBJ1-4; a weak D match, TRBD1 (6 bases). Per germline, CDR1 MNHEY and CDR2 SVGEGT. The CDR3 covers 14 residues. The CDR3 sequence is CASSYSSRGPERSF. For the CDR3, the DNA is TGTGCCAGCAGTTACTCGTCCAGGGGCCCCGAACGGAGTTTT.

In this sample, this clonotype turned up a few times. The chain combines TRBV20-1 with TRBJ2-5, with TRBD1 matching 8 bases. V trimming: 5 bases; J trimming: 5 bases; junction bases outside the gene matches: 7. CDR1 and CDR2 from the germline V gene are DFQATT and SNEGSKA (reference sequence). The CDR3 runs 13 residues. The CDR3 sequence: CSAGDRRWETQYF. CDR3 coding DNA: TGCAGTGCTGGGGACAGGCGGTGGGAGACCCAGTACTTC.

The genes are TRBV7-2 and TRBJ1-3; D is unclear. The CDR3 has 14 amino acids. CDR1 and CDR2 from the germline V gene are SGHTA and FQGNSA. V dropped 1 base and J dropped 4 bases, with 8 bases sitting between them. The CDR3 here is CASSLVGGGNTIYF. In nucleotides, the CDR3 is TGTGCCAGCAGCTTAGTCGGCGGAGGAAACACCATATATTTT.

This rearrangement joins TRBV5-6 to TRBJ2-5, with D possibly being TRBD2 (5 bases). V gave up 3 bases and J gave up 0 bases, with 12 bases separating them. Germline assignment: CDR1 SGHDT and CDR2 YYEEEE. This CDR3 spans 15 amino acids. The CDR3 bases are TGTGCCAGCAGCTCCGTGTGGAGGTACCAAGAGACCCAGTACTTC. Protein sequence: CASSSVWRYQETQYF.

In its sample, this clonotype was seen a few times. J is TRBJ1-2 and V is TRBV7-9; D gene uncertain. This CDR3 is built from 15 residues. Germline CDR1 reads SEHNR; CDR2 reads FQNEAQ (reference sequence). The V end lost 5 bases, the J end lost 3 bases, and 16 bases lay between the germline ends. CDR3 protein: CASSPPGVVYYGYTF. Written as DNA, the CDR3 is TGTGCCAGCAGCCCCCCCGGGGTTGTATACTATGGCTACACCTTC.

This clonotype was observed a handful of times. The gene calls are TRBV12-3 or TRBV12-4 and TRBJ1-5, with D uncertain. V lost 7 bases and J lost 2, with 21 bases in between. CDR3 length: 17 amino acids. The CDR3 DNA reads TGTGCCAGCACCCCATCACCCTGGGGAGTTGGCAATCAGCCCCAGCATTTT. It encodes CASTPSPWGVGNQPQHF.

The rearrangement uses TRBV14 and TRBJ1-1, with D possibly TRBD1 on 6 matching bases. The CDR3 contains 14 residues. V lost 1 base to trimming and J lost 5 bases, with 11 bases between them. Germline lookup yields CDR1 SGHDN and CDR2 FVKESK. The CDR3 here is CASSQGGLGTEAFF. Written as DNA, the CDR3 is TGTGCCAGCAGCCAAGGGGGGCTTGGGACTGAAGCTTTCTTT.